A selection of T cell receptor beta chains follows, all from one sample in a study of tumor T cells in aggressive B-cell lymphoma. TCRdb's table, derived via immunoSEQ multiplex PCR, lists solely in-frame clones and lacks some. The sample contains approximately 7,900 clones, approximately 83% of which appear only once. Sequenced: tumor tissue. The receptors were gathered from an adult with diffuse large B cell lymphoma. CDR3s include the opening cysteine and the closing phenylalanine or tryptophan. The order of the fields is clone size, J gene, V gene, D gene, CDR3 DNA, CDR3 protein. The D gene is left open where the match is weak. Clone size, where shown, is once, few, many, or a class for clones that have expanded.

clone_size: -
j_call: TRBJ2-1
v_call: TRBV29-1
d_call: -
cdr3_nt: TGCAGCGTTGAGTCAACTCCGAGCTCCTACAATGAGCAGTTCTTC
cdr3_aa: CSVESTPSSYNEQFF

clone_size: once
j_call: TRBJ2-5
v_call: TRBV6-5
d_call: -
cdr3_nt: TGTGCCAGCACCTTACAGGGAATGGGGTGGGAGACCCAGTACTTC
cdr3_aa: CASTLQGMGWETQYF

clone_size: -
j_call: TRBJ1-5
v_call: TRBV18
d_call: TRBD1
cdr3_nt: TGTGCCAGCTCACCCGGGACAGCGACCCATCAGCCCCAGCATTTT
cdr3_aa: CASSPGTATHQPQHF

clone_size: -
j_call: TRBJ2-3
v_call: TRBV5-1
d_call: TRBD1
cdr3_nt: TGCGCCAGCAGCAAGAAAGGACAGGGGGTTCTTAACACAGATACGCAGTATTTT
cdr3_aa: CASSKKGQGVLNTDTQYF

clone_size: -
j_call: TRBJ1-5
v_call: TRBV4-2
d_call: TRBD1
cdr3_nt: TGTGCCAGCAGCCAAGAGATCAGGGGGTTGGGTCAGCCCCAGCATTTT
cdr3_aa: CASSQEIRGLGQPQHF

clone_size: -
j_call: TRBJ2-7
v_call: TRBV14
d_call: TRBD1
cdr3_nt: TGTGCCAGCAGCCAAGTCACAGGGGCCAACTACGAGCAGTACTTC
cdr3_aa: CASSQVTGANYEQYF

clone_size: -
j_call: TRBJ1-5
v_call: TRBV19
d_call: -
cdr3_nt: TGTGCCAGTAGTATCCGTCTTAATCAGCCCCAGCATTTT
cdr3_aa: CASSIRLNQPQHF

clone_size: few
j_call: TRBJ2-5
v_call: TRBV18
d_call: -
cdr3_nt: TGTGCCAGCTCACCACCTGTGACACCTCAAGAGACCCAGTACTTC
cdr3_aa: CASSPPVTPQETQYF

clone_size: -
j_call: TRBJ2-3
v_call: TRBV7-3
d_call: TRBD2
cdr3_nt: TGTGCCAGCAGCTTATCGTTACTAGCGGGAGGGCTAATAGCAGATACGCAGTATTTT
cdr3_aa: CASSLSLLAGGLIADTQYF

clone_size: -
j_call: TRBJ2-5
v_call: TRBV11-2
d_call: -
cdr3_nt: TGTGCCAGCAGCTTACCCCTGACAGAAACAACCCAAGAGACTCAGTACTTC
cdr3_aa: CASSLPLTETTQETQYF

clone_size: -
j_call: TRBJ1-4
v_call: TRBV5-4
d_call: -
cdr3_nt: TGTGCCAGCAGTCCCCAGGGGACTAATGAAAAACTGTTTTTT
cdr3_aa: CASSPQGTNEKLFF

clone_size: -
j_call: TRBJ2-7
v_call: TRBV29-1
d_call: TRBD1
cdr3_nt: TGCAGCGTTGGTTACGGGACAGGGTCCTACGAGCAGTACTTC
cdr3_aa: CSVGYGTGSYEQYF

clone_size: -
j_call: TRBJ2-1
v_call: TRBV29-1
d_call: -
cdr3_nt: TGCAGCGTTGAGGGCCGATACAATGAGCAGTTCTTC
cdr3_aa: CSVEGRYNEQFF

clone_size: -
j_call: TRBJ2-1
v_call: TRBV28
d_call: -
cdr3_nt: TGTGCCAGCAGTTTATTGGTTAGGGGGAATGAGCAGTTCTTC
cdr3_aa: CASSLLVRGNEQFF

clone_size: -
j_call: TRBJ2-7
v_call: TRBV28
d_call: -
cdr3_nt: TGTGCCAGCAGTTCCCGTAGAACCTACGAGCAGTACTTC
cdr3_aa: CASSSRRTYEQYF

clone_size: once
j_call: TRBJ2-1
v_call: TRBV10-3
d_call: TRBD2
cdr3_nt: TGTGCCATCAGTGGTGACAGGACTAGCGGGAGGGGTGAGCAGTTCTTC
cdr3_aa: CAISGDRTSGRGEQFF

clone_size: -
j_call: TRBJ2-5
v_call: TRBV19
d_call: TRBD1
cdr3_nt: TGTGCCAGTAGTCCTCAGGCCCCCGGGACAGAGGGAGAGACCCAGTACTTC
cdr3_aa: CASSPQAPGTEGETQYF

clone_size: -
j_call: TRBJ2-1
v_call: TRBV7-6
d_call: TRBD2
cdr3_nt: TGTGCCAGCAGCTTAGAACTAGCGGGAGGGGCCTACAATGAGCAGTTCTTC
cdr3_aa: CASSLELAGGAYNEQFF

clone_size: -
j_call: TRBJ1-5
v_call: TRBV6-5
d_call: -
cdr3_nt: TGTGCCAGCACCCCAGGGGAGGGAGGTCAGCCCCAGCATTTT
cdr3_aa: CASTPGEGGQPQHF

clone_size: -
j_call: TRBJ2-2
v_call: TRBV6-6
d_call: -
cdr3_nt: TGTGCCAGCAGGGAGGTGTATACCGGGGAGCTGTTTTTT
cdr3_aa: CASREVYTGELFF

clone_size: -
j_call: TRBJ2-7
v_call: TRBV27
d_call: TRBD1
cdr3_nt: TGTGCCGGCAGTCCCCGGGACAGGAGTTCCTACGAGCAGTACTTC
cdr3_aa: CAGSPRDRSSYEQYF

clone_size: -
j_call: TRBJ2-3
v_call: TRBV2
d_call: TRBD2
cdr3_nt: TGTGCCAGCAGTCGATTCTCTAGCGGGACTAGCACAGATACGCAGTATTTT
cdr3_aa: CASSRFSSGTSTDTQYF

clone_size: -
j_call: TRBJ2-1
v_call: TRBV2
d_call: -
cdr3_nt: TGTGCCAGCACCGAATCCAGGGGGAGGAATGAGCAGTTCTTC
cdr3_aa: CASTESRGRNEQFF